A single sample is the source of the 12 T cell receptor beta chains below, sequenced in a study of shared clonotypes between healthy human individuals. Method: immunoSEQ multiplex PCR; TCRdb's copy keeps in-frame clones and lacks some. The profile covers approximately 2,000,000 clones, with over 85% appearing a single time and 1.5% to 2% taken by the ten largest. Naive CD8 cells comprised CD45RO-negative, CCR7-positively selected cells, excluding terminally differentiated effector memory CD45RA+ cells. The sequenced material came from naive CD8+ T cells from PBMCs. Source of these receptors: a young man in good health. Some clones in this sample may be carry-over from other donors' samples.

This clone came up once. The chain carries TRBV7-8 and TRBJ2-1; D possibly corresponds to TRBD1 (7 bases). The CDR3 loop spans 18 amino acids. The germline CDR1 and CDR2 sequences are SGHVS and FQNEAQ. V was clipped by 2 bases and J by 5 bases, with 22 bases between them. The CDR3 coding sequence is TGTGCCAGCAGCTTATTTTCGGGCGGGACAGAGATGGACAATGAGCAGTTCTTC. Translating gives CASSLFSGGTEMDNEQFF.

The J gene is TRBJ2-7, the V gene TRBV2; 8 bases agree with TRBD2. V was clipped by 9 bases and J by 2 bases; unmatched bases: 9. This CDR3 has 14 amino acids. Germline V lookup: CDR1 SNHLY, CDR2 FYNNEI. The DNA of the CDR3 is TGTGCCAGTCACGCGGGAGGCTGGGCCTACGAGCAGTACTTC. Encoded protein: CASHAGGWAYEQYF.

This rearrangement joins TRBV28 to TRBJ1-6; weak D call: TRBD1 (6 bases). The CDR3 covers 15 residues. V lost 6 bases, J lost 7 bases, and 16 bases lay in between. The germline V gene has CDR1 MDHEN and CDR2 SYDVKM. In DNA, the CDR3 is TGTGCCAGCAGATCATTCCAGACAGGCAATTCACCCCTCCACTTT. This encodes CASRSFQTGNSPLHF.

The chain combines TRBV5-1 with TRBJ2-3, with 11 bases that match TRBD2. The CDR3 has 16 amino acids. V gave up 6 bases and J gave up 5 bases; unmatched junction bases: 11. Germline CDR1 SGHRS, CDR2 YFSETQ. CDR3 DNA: TGCGCCAGCAACCATCATACTAGCGGGAGTAAAGATACGCAGTATTTT. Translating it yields CASNHHTSGSKDTQYF.

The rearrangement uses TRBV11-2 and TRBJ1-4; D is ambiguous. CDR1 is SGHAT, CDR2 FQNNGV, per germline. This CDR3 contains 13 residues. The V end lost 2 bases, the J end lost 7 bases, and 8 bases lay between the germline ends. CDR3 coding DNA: TGTGCCAGCAGCTTATACACGGGTGAAAAACTGTTTTTT. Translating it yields CASSLYTGEKLFF.

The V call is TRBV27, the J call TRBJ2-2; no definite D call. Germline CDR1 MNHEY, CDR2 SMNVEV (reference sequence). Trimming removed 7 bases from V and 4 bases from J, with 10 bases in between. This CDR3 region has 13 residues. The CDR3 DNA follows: TGTGCCAGCAACCGGGTCGCCACCGGGGAGCTGTTTTTT. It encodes CASNRVATGELFF.

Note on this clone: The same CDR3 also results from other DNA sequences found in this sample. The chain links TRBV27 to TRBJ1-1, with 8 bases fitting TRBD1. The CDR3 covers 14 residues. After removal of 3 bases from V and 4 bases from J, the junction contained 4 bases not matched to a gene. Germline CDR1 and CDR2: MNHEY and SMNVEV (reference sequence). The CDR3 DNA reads TGTGCCAGCAGTTTCACAGGGGGGGGCACTGAAGCTTTCTTT. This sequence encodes CASSFTGGGTEAFF.

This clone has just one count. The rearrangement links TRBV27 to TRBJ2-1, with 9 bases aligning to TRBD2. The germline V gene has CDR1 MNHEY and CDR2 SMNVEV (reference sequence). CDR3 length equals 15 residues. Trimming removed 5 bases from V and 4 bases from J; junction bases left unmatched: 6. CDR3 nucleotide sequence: TGTGCCAGCAGTCGGCGGGAGGGTCATTACAATGAGCAGTTCTTC. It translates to CASSRREGHYNEQFF.

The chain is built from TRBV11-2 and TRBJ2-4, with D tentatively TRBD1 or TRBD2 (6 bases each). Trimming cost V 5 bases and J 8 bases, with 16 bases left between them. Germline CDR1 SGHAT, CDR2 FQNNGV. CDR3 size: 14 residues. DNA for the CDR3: TGTGCCAGCAGCACCGGAGGGACATTAGACATTCAGTACTTC. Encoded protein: CASSTGGTLDIQYF.

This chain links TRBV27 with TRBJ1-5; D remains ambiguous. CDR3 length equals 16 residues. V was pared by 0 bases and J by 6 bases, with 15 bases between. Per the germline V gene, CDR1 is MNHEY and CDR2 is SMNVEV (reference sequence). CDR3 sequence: CASSLSRGESSQPQHF. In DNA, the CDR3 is TGTGCCAGCAGTTTATCGCGTGGGGAGTCAAGTCAGCCCCAGCATTTT.

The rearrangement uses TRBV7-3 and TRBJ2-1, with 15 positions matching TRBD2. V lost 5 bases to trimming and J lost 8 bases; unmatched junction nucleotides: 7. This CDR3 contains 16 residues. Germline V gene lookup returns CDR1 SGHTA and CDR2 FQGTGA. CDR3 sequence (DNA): TGTGCCAGCAGCCCCGGGACTAGCGGGAGGATCGATGAGCAGTTCTTC. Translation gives CASSPGTSGRIDEQFF.

The CDR3, as DNA: TGTGCCACCCGACTACCCTCGGTCGCCGGGGAGCTGTTTTTT. It encodes CATRLPSVAGELFF. The V gene is TRBV15, the J gene TRBJ2-2, with a weak D call TRBD2 (5 bases). V lost 8 bases to trimming and J lost 6 bases, with 16 bases between them. CDR1 and CDR2 from the germline V gene are LNHNV and YYDKDF (reference sequence). This CDR3 region has 14 residues.